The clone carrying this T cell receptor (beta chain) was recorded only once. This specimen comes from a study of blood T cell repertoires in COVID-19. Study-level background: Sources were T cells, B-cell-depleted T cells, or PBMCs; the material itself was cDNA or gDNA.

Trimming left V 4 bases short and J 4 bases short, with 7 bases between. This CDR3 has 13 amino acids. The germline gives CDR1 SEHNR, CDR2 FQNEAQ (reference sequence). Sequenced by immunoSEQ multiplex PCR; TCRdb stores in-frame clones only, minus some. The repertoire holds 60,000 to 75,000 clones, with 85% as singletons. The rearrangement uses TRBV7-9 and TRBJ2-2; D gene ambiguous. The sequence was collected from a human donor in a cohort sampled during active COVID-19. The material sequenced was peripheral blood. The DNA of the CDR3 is TGTGCCAGCAGCTCAACATCCACCGGGGAGCTGTTTTTT. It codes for CASSSTSTGELFF.